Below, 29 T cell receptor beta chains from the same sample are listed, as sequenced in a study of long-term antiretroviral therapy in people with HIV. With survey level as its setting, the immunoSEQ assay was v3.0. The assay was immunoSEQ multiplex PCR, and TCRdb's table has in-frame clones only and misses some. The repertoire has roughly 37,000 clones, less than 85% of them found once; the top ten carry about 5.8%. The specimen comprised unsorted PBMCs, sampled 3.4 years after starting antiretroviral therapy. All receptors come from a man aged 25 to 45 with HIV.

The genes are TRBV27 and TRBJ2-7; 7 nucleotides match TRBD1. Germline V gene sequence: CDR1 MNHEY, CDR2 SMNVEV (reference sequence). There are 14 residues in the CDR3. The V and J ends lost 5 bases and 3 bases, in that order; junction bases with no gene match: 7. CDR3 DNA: TGTGCCAGCAGTGACAGGGCTTCTTTCTACGAGCAGTACTTC. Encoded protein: CASSDRASFYEQYF.

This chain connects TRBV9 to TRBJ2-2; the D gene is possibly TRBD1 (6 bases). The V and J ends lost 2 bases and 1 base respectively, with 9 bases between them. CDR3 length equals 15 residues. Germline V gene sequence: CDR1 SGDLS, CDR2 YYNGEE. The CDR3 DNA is TGTGCCAGCAGCGTCGGACAGAGGAACACCGGGGAGCTGTTTTTT. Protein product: CASSVGQRNTGELFF.

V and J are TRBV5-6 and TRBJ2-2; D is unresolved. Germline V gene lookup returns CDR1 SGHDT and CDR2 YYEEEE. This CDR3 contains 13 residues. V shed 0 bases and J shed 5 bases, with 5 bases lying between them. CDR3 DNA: TGTGCCAGCAGCTTGGTAGGAACCGGGGAGCTGTTTTTT. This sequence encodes CASSLVGTGELFF.

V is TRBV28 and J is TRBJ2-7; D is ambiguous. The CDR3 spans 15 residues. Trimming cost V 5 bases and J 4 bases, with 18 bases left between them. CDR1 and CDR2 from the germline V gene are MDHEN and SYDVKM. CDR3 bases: TGTGCCAGCAGTATCCCCCCTGGACCCATGTACGAGCAGTACTTC. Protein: CASSIPPGPMYEQYF.

The CDR3 nucleotides read TGTGCCAGCAGCTTAACGCGTGCCGAGGAACTGTTTTTT. Residues: CASSLTRAEELFF. This chain connects TRBV7-2 to TRBJ1-4, with unresolved D. The CDR3 totals 13 residues. V shed 2 bases and J shed 12 bases, with 13 bases lying between them. The germline gives CDR1 SGHTA, CDR2 FQGNSA.

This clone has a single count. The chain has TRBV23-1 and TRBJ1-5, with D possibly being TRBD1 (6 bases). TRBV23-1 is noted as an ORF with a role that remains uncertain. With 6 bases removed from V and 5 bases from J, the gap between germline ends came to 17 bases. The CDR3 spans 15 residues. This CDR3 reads CASRPMAGAYQPQHF. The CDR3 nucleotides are TGCGCCAGCAGACCAATGGCGGGGGCCTATCAGCCCCAGCATTTT.

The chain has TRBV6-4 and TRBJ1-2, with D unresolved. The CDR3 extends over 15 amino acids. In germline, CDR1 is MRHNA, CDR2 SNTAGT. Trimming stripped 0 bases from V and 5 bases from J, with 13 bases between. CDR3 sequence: CASSDSANGRYGYTF. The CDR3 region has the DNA TGTGCCAGCAGTGACTCGGCGAATGGAAGATATGGCTACACCTTC.

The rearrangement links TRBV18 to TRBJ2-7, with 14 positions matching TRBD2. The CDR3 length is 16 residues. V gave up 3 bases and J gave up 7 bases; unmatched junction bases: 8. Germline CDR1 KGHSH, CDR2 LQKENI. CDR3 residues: CASSPLGLAGVGEQYF. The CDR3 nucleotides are TGTGCCAGCTCACCCCTGGGACTAGCGGGAGTCGGTGAGCAGTACTTC.

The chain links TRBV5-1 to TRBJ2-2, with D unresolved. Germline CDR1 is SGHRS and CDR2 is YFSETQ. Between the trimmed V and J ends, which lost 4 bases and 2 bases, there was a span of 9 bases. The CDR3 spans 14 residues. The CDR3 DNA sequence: TGCGCCAGCAGCCCGGAGACCAACACCGGGGAGCTGTTTTTT. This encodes CASSPETNTGELFF.

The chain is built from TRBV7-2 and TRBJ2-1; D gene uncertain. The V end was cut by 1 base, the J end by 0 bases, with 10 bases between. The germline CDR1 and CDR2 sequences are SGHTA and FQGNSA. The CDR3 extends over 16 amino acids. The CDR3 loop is CASSLEPVSSYNEQFF. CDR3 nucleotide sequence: TGTGCCAGCAGCTTAGAGCCGGTGAGCTCCTACAATGAGCAGTTCTTC. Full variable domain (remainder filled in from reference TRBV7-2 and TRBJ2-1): GAGVSQSPSNKVTEKGKDVELRCDPISGHTALYWYRQSLGQGLEFLIYFQGNSAPDKSGLPSDRFSAERTGGSVSTLTIQRTQQEDSAVYLCASSLEPVSSYNEQFFGPGTRLTVL.

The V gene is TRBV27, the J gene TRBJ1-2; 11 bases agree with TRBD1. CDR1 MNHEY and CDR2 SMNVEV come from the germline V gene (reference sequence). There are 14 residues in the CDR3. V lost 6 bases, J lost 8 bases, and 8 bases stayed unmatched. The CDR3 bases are TGTGCCAGCAGACCCCGGGACAGGGGGGGAGGCTACACCTTC. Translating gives CASRPRDRGGGYTF.

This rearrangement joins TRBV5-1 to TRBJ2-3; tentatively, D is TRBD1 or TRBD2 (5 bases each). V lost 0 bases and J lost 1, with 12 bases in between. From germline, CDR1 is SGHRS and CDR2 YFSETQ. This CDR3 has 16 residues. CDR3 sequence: CASSLGWDPGTDTQYF. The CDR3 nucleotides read TGCGCCAGCAGCTTGGGGTGGGACCCTGGCACAGATACGCAGTATTTT. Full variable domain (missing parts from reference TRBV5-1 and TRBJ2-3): KAGVTQTPRYLIKTRGQQVTLSCSPISGHRSVSWYQQTPGQGLQFLFEYFSETQRNKGNFPGRFSGRQFSNSRSEMNVSTLELGDSALYLCASSLGWDPGTDTQYFGPGTRLTVL.

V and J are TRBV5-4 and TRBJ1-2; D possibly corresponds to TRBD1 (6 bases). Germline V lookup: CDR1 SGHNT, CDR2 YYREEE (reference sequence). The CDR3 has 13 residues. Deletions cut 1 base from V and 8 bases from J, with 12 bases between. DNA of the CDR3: TGTGCCAGCAGCTTGTTCGGGGGCAGGGGCTACACCTTC. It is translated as CASSLFGGRGYTF.

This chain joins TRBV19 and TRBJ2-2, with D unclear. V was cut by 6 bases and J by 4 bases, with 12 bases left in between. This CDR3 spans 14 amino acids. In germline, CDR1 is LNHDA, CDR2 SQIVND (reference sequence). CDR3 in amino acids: CASRWQTITGELFF. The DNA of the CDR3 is TGTGCCAGTAGATGGCAGACGATCACCGGGGAGCTGTTTTTT.

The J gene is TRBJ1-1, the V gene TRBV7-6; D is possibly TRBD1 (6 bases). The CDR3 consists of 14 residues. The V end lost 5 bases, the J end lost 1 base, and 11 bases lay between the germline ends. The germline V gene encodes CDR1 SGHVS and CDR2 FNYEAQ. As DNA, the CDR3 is TGTGCCAGCAGCGACGGACAGCCGAACACTGAAGCTTTCTTT. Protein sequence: CASSDGQPNTEAFF.

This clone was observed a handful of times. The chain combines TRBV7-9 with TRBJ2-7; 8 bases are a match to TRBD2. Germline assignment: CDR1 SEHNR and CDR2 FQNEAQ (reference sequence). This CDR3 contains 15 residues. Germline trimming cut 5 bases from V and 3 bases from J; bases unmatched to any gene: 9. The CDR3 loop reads CASSGLGLEVYEQYF. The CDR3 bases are TGTGCCAGCAGCGGGCTGGGACTAGAGGTCTACGAGCAGTACTTC.

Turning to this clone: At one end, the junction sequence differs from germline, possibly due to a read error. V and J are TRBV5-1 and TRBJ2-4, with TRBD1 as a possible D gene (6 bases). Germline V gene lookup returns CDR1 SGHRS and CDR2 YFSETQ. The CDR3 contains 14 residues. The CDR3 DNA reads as TGCGCCAGCAGTTGGGGGCAGCCCAAAGACATTCAGTACTTC. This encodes CASSWGQPKDIQYF.

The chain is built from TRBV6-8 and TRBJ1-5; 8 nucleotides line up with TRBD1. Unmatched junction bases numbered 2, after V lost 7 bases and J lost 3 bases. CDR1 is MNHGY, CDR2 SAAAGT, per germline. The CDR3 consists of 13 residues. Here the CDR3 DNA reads TGTGCCAGCATGGACAGGGTCAATCAGCCCCAGCATTTT. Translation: CASMDRVNQPQHF.

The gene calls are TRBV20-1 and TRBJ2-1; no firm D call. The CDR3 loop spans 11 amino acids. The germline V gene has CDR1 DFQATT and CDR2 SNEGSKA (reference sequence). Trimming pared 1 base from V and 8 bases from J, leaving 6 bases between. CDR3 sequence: CSARARDEQFF. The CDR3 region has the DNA TGCAGTGCTAGAGCAAGGGATGAGCAGTTCTTC.

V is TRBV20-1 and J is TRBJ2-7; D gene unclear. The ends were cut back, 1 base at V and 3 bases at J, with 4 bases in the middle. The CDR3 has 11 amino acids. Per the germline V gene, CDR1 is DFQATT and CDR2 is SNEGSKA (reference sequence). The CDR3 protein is CSARAGYEQYF. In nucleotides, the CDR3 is TGCAGTGCTAGAGCGGGCTACGAGCAGTACTTC.

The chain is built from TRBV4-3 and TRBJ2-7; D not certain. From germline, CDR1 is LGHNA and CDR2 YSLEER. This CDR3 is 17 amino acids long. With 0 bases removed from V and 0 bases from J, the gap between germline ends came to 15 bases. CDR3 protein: CASSQERAGTNSYEQYF. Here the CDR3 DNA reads TGCGCCAGCAGCCAAGAAAGGGCCGGCACAAACTCCTACGAGCAGTACTTC.

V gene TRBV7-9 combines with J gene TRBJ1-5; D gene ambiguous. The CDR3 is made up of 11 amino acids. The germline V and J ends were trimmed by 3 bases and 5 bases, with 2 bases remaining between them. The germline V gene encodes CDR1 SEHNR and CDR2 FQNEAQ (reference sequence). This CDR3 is CASSLDQPQHF. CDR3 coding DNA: TGTGCCAGCAGCTTGGATCAGCCCCAGCATTTT. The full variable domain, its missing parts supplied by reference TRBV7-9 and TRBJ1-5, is DTGVSQNPRHKITKRGQNVTFRCDPISEHNRLYWYRQTLGQGPEFLTYFQNEAQLEKSRLLSDRFSAERPKGSFSTLEIQRTEQGDSAMYLCASSLDQPQHFGDGTRLSIL.

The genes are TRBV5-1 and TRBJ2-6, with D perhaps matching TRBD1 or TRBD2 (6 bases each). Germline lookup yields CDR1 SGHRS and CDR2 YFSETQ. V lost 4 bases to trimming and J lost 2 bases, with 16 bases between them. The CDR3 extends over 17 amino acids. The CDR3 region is CASSPGGALPGANVLTF. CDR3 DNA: TGCGCCAGCAGCCCCGGGGGCGCTTTGCCTGGGGCCAACGTCCTGACTTTC.

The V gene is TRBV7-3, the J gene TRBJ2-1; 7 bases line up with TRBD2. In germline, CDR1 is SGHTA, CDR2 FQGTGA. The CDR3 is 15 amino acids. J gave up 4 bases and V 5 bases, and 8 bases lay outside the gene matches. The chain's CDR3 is CASSPRASGYNEQFF. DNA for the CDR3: TGTGCCAGCAGCCCCCGGGCTAGCGGTTACAATGAGCAGTTCTTC.

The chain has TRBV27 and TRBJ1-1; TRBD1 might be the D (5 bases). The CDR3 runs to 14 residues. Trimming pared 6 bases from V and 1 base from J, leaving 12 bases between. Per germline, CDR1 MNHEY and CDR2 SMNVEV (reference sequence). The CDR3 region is CASRGTDTNTEAFF. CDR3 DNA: TGTGCCAGCAGAGGGACGGACACGAACACTGAAGCTTTCTTT.

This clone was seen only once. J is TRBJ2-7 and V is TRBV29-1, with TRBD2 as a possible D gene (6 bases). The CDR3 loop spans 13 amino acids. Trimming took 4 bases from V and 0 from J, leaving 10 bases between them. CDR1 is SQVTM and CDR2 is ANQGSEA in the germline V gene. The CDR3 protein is CSVVAGSSYEQYF. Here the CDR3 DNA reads TGCAGCGTTGTGGCGGGGAGCTCCTACGAGCAGTACTTC.

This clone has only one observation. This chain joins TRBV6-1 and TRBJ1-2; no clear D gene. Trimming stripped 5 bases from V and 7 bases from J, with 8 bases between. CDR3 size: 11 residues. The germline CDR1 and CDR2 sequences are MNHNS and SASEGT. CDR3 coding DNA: TGTGCCAGCAGTCTTCCCGGTGGCTACACCTTC. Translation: CASSLPGGYTF.

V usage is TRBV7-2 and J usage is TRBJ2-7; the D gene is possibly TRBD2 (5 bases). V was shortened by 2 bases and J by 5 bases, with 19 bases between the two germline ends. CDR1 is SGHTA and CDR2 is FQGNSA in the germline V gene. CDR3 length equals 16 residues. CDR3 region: CASSLMAGRGINEQYF. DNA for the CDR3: TGTGCCAGCAGCTTAATGGCGGGCAGAGGAATAAACGAGCAGTACTTC.

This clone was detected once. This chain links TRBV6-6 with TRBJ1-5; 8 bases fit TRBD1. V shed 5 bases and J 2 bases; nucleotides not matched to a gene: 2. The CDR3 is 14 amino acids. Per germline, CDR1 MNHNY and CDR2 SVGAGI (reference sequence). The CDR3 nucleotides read TGTGCCAGCAGTGTACAGGGGGGCAATCAGCCCCAGCATTTT. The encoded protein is CASSVQGGNQPQHF.